The present entry profiles one T cell receptor beta chain with its context. This specimen belongs to a study of cytomegalovirus exposure and HLA in healthy donors. With 60 Vbeta and 13 Jbeta primers, the PCR was carried out. Repertoires were generated with immunoSEQ multiplex PCR, while TCRdb's copy carries only in-frame clones and drops some. The sample shows about 140,000 clones, 82% of them seen only once. The CDR3 contains 12 residues. Per the germline V gene, CDR1 is SQVTM and CDR2 is ANQGSEA. V gave up 4 bases and J gave up 1 base, with 7 bases separating them. The chain joins TRBV29-1 to TRBJ2-5; perhaps TRBD2 as D (5 bases). The sample comprised PBMCs. The sequence derives from a woman aged 50 to 65 in good health and CMV-seropositive. In DNA, the CDR3 is TGCAGCGTTGTCGGACTCCAAGAGACCCAGTACTTC. Residues: CSVVGLQETQYF.